The present T cell receptor beta chain was sequenced within a study of T cell responses to AZD1222 COVID-19 vaccine. The assay was immunoSEQ multiplex PCR, and TCRdb's table has in-frame clones only and misses some. The sample lists 110,000 to 150,000 clones; approximately 94% were seen once. Study-level points and caveats: Of spike-specific TCRs, nearly half reportedly target regions left unmutated in variants.

Germline values: CDR1 SNHLY, CDR2 FYNNEI. The V gene end was trimmed by 8 bases and the J gene end by 2 bases; junction bases not matched to a gene: 5. The CDR3 length is 14 residues. To note about this clone: What it binds is unknown.

The chain employs TRBV2 and TRBJ2-3; 9 nucleotides agree with TRBD2. This sequence originates from an adult in good health. The sequences come from peripheral blood, collected on day 0 of AZD1222 vaccination. In DNA, the CDR3 is TGTGCCAGCGGCCGGACTAGCGCCACAGATACGCAGTATTTT. This codes for CASGRTSATDTQYF. The full variable domain, rest sourced from reference TRBV2 and TRBJ2-3, is EPEVTQTPSHQVTQMGQEVILRCVPISNHLYFYWYRQILGQKVEFLVSFYNNEISEKSEIFDDQFSVERPDGSNFTLKIRSTKLEDSAMYFCASGRTSATDTQYFGPGTRLTVL.